A single sample is the source of the 10 T cell receptor beta chains below, sequenced in a study of blood T cell repertoires in COVID-19. TCRdb's copy holds only in-frame clones and misses some; the assay was immunoSEQ multiplex PCR. The table lists about 230,000 clones, approximately 80% of them singletons. The specimen sequenced was peripheral blood. The receptors here all came from a woman aged 45-60 years with acute or convalescent COVID-19.

This chain joins TRBV6-1 and TRBJ2-5; D is unresolved. CDR3 length equals 14 residues. CDR1 and CDR2 from the germline V gene are MNHNS and SASEGT. The V end lost 1 base, the J end lost 7 bases, and 13 bases lay between the germline ends. The CDR3 loop is CASSEGQFVVTQYF. DNA of the CDR3: TGTGCCAGCAGTGAAGGCCAGTTTGTGGTGACCCAGTACTTC.

The count of this clone is one. The chain links TRBV28 to TRBJ1-3, with TRBD1 as a possible D gene (6 bases). This CDR3 region has 18 residues. V lost 5 bases and J 2 bases, leaving 22 bases between the germline ends. Germline CDR1 MDHEN, CDR2 SYDVKM. CDR3 loop: CASSPPRTGTTTGNTIYF. DNA of the CDR3: TGTGCCAGCAGTCCCCCGAGAACAGGGACTACAACTGGAAACACCATATATTTT. The full variable domain, its missing parts supplied by reference TRBV28 and TRBJ1-3, is DVKVTQSSRYLVKRTGEKVFLECVQDMDHENMFWYRQDPGLGLRLIYFSYDVKMKEKGDIPEGYSVSREKKERFSLILESASTNQTSMYLCASSPPRTGTTTGNTIYFGEGSWLTVV.

The chain joins TRBV19 to TRBJ1-1, with 7 positions matching TRBD1. This CDR3 region has 18 residues. The germline V gene has CDR1 LNHDA and CDR2 SQIVND (reference sequence). With 0 bases clipped from V and 7 bases from J, the junction kept 17 bases outside the gene matches. CDR3 DNA sequence: TGTGCCAGTAGTATAGATTGGAAAGAGGCAGGGGGAAAACATGAAGCTTTCTTT. It encodes CASSIDWKEAGGKHEAFF. The full variable domain, rest sourced from reference TRBV19 and TRBJ1-1, is DGGITQSPKYLFRKEGQNVTLSCEQNLNHDAMYWYRQDPGQGLRLIYYSQIVNDFQKGDIAEGYSVSREKKESFPLTVTSAQKNPTAFYLCASSIDWKEAGGKHEAFFGQGTRLTVV.

This clone was detected a few times. The genes are TRBV7-9 and TRBJ2-1; D might be TRBD1 (6 bases). The V and J ends lost 5 bases and 9 bases respectively, with 20 bases between them. This CDR3 is built from 15 residues. Germline CDR1 and CDR2: SEHNR and FQNEAQ (reference sequence). The CDR3 protein is CASSEVPGQFTEQFF. CDR3 coding DNA: TGTGCCAGCAGCGAAGTACCGGGACAATTTACTGAGCAGTTCTTC.

V gene TRBV5-6 combines with J gene TRBJ2-2; 13 nucleotides line up with TRBD2. This CDR3 comprises 16 residues. Looked up from germline, CDR1 is SGHDT and CDR2 is YYEEEE. After removal of 4 bases from V and 3 bases from J, the junction contained 3 bases not matched to a gene. Here the CDR3 reads CASSEGLAGDTGELFF. DNA of the CDR3: TGTGCCAGCAGCGAAGGACTAGCGGGAGACACCGGGGAGCTGTTTTTT.

The chain uses TRBV12-5 and TRBJ2-3; a possible D gene is TRBD1 (6 bases). The CDR3 contains 17 residues. Trimming took off 4 bases at V and 0 bases at J, with 17 bases between the two ends. The V gene's germline CDR1 is LGHNT and CDR2 FRNRAP. The CDR3 bases are TGTGCTAGTGGTTCTCAGACCCGGGACACCAGCACAGATACGCAGTATTTT. Translation: CASGSQTRDTSTDTQYF.

In this sample, this clone turned up a few times. The chain carries TRBV3-1 (or the pseudogene TRBV3-2) and TRBJ1-6; the D is unclear. The CDR3 sequence is 13 residues long. V shed 2 bases and J shed 7 bases, with 6 bases lying between them. Germline V CDR1 and CDR2: LGHDT, YNNKEL (reference sequence). CDR3 sequence: CASSQSSNSPLHF. The CDR3 DNA reads as TGTGCCAGCAGCCAATCGTCCAATTCACCCCTCCACTTT.

The chain links TRBV5-4 to TRBJ2-1; 9 bases fit TRBD2. The junction had 13 bases not matched to a gene; V was cut back by 4 bases and J by 5 bases. Germline V lookup: CDR1 SGHNT, CDR2 YYREEE (reference sequence). The CDR3 consists of 17 residues. The CDR3 DNA reads as TGTGCCAGCAGCCCGAAACCGGGACTAGCAGGGAACAATGAGCAGTTCTTC. Translating gives CASSPKPGLAGNNEQFF. The complete variable domain, with remaining parts taken from reference TRBV5-4 and TRBJ2-1, reads ETGVTQSPTHLIKTRGQQVTLRCSSQSGHNTVSWYQQALGQGPQFIFQYYREEENGRGNFPPRFSGLQFPNYSSELNVNALELDDSALYLCASSPKPGLAGNNEQFFGPGTRLTVL.

The chain couples TRBV6-6 to TRBJ1-3, with TRBD1 matching over 7 bases. Trimming cost V 8 bases and J 2 bases; bases outside gene matches: 9. Germline lookup yields CDR1 MNHNY and CDR2 SVGAGI (reference sequence). The CDR3 totals 15 residues. The CDR3 reads CASGPYRGAGNTIYF. The CDR3 DNA follows: TGTGCCAGCGGCCCTTACAGGGGAGCTGGAAACACCATATATTTT.

The J gene is TRBJ2-7, the V gene TRBV7-8; a possible D gene is TRBD2 (6 bases). V was pared by 5 bases and J by 2 bases, with 19 bases between. The germline gives CDR1 SGHVS, CDR2 FQNEAQ. The CDR3 runs 16 residues. As DNA, the CDR3 is TGTGCCAGCAGCCCAGTGGGATCGGCGGGGACCTACGAGCAGTACTTC. Amino acids: CASSPVGSAGTYEQYF.